Sequencing of this T cell receptor (beta chain) was carried out in a study of PD-1 blockade in classical Hodgkin lymphoma. Repertoires were generated with immunoSEQ multiplex PCR, while TCRdb's copy carries only in-frame clones and drops some. The sample lists some 14,000 clones, 70% to 85% occurring once. Study-level findings and limits: Whoever responded completely had baseline diversity much like that seen in newly diagnosed patients. Whatever underlies the repertoire differences (possibly disease activity or prior therapy) remains undefined. The study reported lower baseline TCR diversity in newly diagnosed patients than in healthy donors.

For this clone: Its antigen is still unknown.

V lost 4 bases, J lost 0 bases, and 18 bases lay in between. The germline V gene encodes CDR1 SGHDN and CDR2 FVKESK. This CDR3 has 17 amino acids. All trial patients relapsed after autologous stem cell transplantation. V usage is TRBV14 and J usage is TRBJ1-2; D gene unclear. Sequencing used peripheral blood mononuclear cells (PBMCs), obtained at baseline. This receptor was identified in a human donor with classical Hodgkin lymphoma. The CDR3 region is CASSPNPGRTTNYGYTF. In nucleotides, the CDR3 is TGTGCCAGCAGCCCGAATCCGGGCAGGACTACTAACTATGGCTACACCTTC.